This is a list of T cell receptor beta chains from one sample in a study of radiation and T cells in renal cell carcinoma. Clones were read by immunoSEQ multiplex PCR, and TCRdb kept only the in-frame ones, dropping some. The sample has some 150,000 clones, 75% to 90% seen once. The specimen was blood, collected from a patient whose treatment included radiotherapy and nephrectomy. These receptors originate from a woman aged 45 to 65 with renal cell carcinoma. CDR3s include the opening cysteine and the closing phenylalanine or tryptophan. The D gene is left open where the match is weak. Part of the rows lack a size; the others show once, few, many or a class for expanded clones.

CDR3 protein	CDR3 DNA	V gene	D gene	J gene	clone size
CASTLRGQGAETEAFF	TGTGCCAGCACCCTACGGGGACAGGGGGCAGAGACTGAAGCTTTCTTT	TRBV28	TRBD1	TRBJ1-1	.
CASRRVDGAFF	TGTGCCAGCAGGAGGGTCGACGGAGCTTTCTTT	TRBV7-2	.	TRBJ1-1	few
CASSPLASGPYGYTF	TGTGCCAGCAGCCCCCTCGCTTCAGGGCCGTATGGCTACACCTTC	TRBV7-8	.	TRBJ1-2	.
CASSFQGRGEGPQHF	TGTGCCAGCAGCTTCCAGGGACGGGGTGAAGGTCCCCAGCATTTT	TRBV7-2	.	TRBJ1-5	once
CASRGLGEKLFF	TGTGCCAGCAGGGGCCTGGGTGAAAAACTGTTTTTT	TRBV19	.	TRBJ1-4	.
CASSSTTGQRSYEQYF	TGTGCCAGCAGTTCGACTACCGGACAGCGCTCCTACGAGCAGTACTTC	TRBV28	.	TRBJ2-7	.
CASSRDVGRSGNTIYF	TGTGCCAGCAGCCGGGACGTAGGTCGGTCTGGAAACACCATATATTTT	TRBV5-4	.	TRBJ1-3	.
CASSKEGKKLFF	TGTGCCAGCAGCAAAGAAGGGAAAAAACTGTTTTTT	TRBV21-1	.	TRBJ1-4	.
CASSQLGSGELFF	TGCGCCAGCAGTCAGCTTGGGTCCGGGGAGCTGTTTTTT	TRBV10-2	.	TRBJ2-2	.
CASTGGDNQPQHF	TGTGCCAGCACGGGGGGAGACAATCAGCCCCAGCATTTT	TRBV28	.	TRBJ1-5	.